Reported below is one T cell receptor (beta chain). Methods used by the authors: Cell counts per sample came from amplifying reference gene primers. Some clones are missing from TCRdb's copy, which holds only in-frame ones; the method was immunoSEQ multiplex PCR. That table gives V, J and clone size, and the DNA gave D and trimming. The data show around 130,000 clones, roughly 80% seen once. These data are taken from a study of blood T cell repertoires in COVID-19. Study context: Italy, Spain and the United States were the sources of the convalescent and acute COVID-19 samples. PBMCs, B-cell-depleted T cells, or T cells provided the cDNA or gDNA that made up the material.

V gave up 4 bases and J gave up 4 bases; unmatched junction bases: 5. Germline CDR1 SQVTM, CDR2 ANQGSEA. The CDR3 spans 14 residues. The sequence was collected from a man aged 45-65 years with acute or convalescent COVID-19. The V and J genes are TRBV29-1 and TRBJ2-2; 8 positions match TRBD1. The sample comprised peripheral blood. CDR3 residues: CSVVRQGLTGELFF. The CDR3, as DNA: TGCAGCGTTGTACGACAGGGGCTCACCGGGGAGCTGTTTTTT.